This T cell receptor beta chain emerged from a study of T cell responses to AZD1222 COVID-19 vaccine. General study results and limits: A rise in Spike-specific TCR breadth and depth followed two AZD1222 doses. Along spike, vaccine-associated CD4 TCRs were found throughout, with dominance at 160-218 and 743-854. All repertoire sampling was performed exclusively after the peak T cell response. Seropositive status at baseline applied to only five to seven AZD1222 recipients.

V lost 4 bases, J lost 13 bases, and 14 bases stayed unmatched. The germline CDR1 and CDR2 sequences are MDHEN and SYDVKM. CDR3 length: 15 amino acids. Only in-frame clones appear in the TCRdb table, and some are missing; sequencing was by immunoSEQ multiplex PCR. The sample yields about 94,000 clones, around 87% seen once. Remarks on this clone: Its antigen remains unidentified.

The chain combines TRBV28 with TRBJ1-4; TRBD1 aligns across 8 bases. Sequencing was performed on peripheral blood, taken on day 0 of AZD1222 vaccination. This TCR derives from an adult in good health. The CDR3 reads CASSSGQGKAFRLFF. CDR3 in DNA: TGTGCCAGCAGTTCAGGACAGGGTAAAGCCTTTAGACTGTTTTTT.